Listed below are T cell receptor beta chains from one sample, sequenced in a study of blood T cell repertoires in COVID-19. The method was immunoSEQ multiplex PCR; TCRdb's version includes in-frame clones alone and lacks a portion of them. The repertoire holds approximately 190,000 clones, with about nine tenths as singletons. Sequencing was performed on peripheral blood. These receptors all stem from a man older than 75 with acute or convalescent COVID-19. Both conserved end residues are part of each CDR3. D genes are given only for firm matches. Expanded clones are given a class, and other clones once, few, many or no size at all.

abundance	j_gene	v_gene	d_gene	CDR3aa	CDR3nt
NA	TRBJ2-3	TRBV3-1/TRBV3-2	TRBD2	CASSRVASGRTDTQYF	TGTGCCAGCAGCCGAGTGGCTAGCGGCCGCACAGATACGCAGTATTTT
NA	TRBJ2-1	TRBV28	TRBD1	CASSLPGGPFSPSYNEQFF	TGTGCCAGCAGTTTACCAGGGGGCCCTTTTTCCCCATCCTACAATGAGCAGTTCTTC
once	TRBJ2-3	TRBV28	NA	CASSLRRASTDTQYF	TGTGCCAGCAGTTTAAGGCGGGCTAGCACAGATACGCAGTATTTT
NA	TRBJ1-4	TRBV4-1	TRBD1	CASSQGQGTTNEKLFF	TGCGCCAGCAGCCAGGGACAGGGGACAACTAATGAAAAACTGTTTTTT
NA	TRBJ2-5	TRBV5-4	NA	CASSSGGSQETQYF	TGTGCCAGCAGCTCTGGCGGCTCACAAGAGACCCAGTACTTC
NA	TRBJ1-2	TRBV7-2	NA	CASSLDRVSGYTF	TGTGCCAGCAGCTTAGACAGGGTGTCAGGCTACACCTTC
NA	TRBJ2-5	TRBV7-2	NA	CASSLPNRETQYF	TGTGCCAGCAGCCTTCCTAATCGAGAGACCCAGTACTTC
NA	TRBJ2-1	TRBV10-2	TRBD2	CASSESRAGEAKNEQFF	TGCGCCAGCAGTGAGTCGAGGGCGGGGGAGGCAAAGAATGAGCAGTTCTTC
NA	TRBJ1-2	TRBV6-2/TRBV6-3	TRBD1	CASSYGQGDLSYGYTF	TGTGCCAGCAGTTATGGACAGGGGGATCTGTCCTATGGCTACACCTTC
NA	TRBJ2-2	TRBV3-1/TRBV3-2	TRBD2	CASSRTSGINTGELFF	TGTGCCAGCAGCCGGACTAGCGGGATTAACACCGGGGAGCTGTTTTTT